The 17 T cell receptor beta chains presented below share a single source sample, sequenced in a study of PD-L1 blockade in urothelial cancer. Assay used: immunoSEQ multiplex PCR; TCRdb lists only in-frame clones, some missing. The data show some 76,000 clones, roughly nine tenths seen once. The sample in question was PBMCs, obtained around atezolizumab (anti-PD-L1) treatment. These receptors all stem from a man aged 60-69 years with urothelial cancer.

The chain joins TRBV10-1 to TRBJ2-7, with 7 bases lining up with TRBD2. Trimming removed 4 bases from V and 5 bases from J; junction bases left unmatched: 5. Per the germline V gene, CDR1 is WNHNN and CDR2 is SYGVQD (reference sequence). This CDR3 contains 13 residues. The CDR3 sequence is CASSVREVDEQYF. Here the CDR3 DNA reads TGCGCCAGCAGTGTACGGGAGGTAGACGAGCAGTACTTC.

The chain employs TRBV5-8 and TRBJ2-7; TRBD2 matches 8 bases. This CDR3 is 15 amino acids long. Trimming removed 2 bases from V and 7 bases from J; junction bases left unmatched: 11. Germline V gene data show CDR1 as SGHTS and CDR2 as YDEGEE. Here the CDR3 DNA reads TGTGCCAGCAGCTTAAGGAACAGCGGGAGATGGGAGCAGTACTTC. It codes for CASSLRNSGRWEQYF.

The rearrangement joins TRBV5-5 to TRBJ1-1; TRBD1 matches 7 bases. This CDR3 is 14 amino acids long. J gave up 2 bases and V 3 bases, and 4 bases lay outside the gene matches. Germline values: CDR1 SGHKS, CDR2 YYEKEE (reference sequence). CDR3 in amino acids: CASSWGQLNTEAFF. In DNA form, the CDR3 reads TGTGCCAGCAGCTGGGGACAGCTTAACACTGAAGCTTTCTTT. Looking up the rest from reference TRBV5-5 and TRBJ1-1 gives the full variable domain: DAGVTQSPTHLIKTRGQQVTLRCSPISGHKSVSWYQQVLGQGPQFIFQYYEKEERGRGNFPDRFSARQFPNYSSELNVNALLLGDSALYLCASSWGQLNTEAFFGQGTRLTVV.

V is TRBV4-3 and J is TRBJ2-1; D possibly corresponds to TRBD2 (6 bases). With 0 bases removed from V and 0 bases from J, the gap between germline ends came to 15 bases. CDR1 is LGHNA, CDR2 YSLEER, per germline. The CDR3 is 18 residues long. Here the CDR3 reads CASSQDLIGGTSYNEQFF. Written as DNA, the CDR3 is TGCGCCAGCAGCCAAGACTTAATAGGCGGGACCTCCTACAATGAGCAGTTCTTC.

The chain couples TRBV15 to TRBJ2-5; TRBD2 is a possible D gene (7 bases). The CDR3 is 14 residues long. V was trimmed by 5 bases and J by 4 bases, leaving 14 bases between them. Germline V gives CDR1 LNHNV, CDR2 YYDKDF (reference sequence). This chain's CDR3 is CATSSKGGGETQYF. The CDR3 bases are TGTGCCACCAGCTCCAAGGGGGGGGGAGAGACCCAGTACTTC.

The gene calls are TRBV19 and TRBJ2-2; D is possibly TRBD2 (5 bases). Looked up from germline, CDR1 is LNHDA and CDR2 is SQIVND (reference sequence). The CDR3 is 13 residues long. The ends were cut back, 6 bases at V and 3 bases at J, with 8 bases in the middle. CDR3 sequence reads: CASSPDYTGELFF. The DNA of the CDR3 is TGTGCCAGTAGCCCGGACTACACCGGGGAGCTGTTTTTT.

The chain couples TRBV6-1 to TRBJ1-2; D remains ambiguous. V lost 0 bases and J lost 4, with 9 bases in between. Germline CDR1 is MNHNS and CDR2 is SASEGT. CDR3 length: 14 residues. CDR3 bases: TGTGCCAGCAGTGAAGCGTTTGGGCGCTATGGCTACACCTTC. It yields the protein CASSEAFGRYGYTF.

This clone came up a few times. The chain combines TRBV21-1 with TRBJ2-7; no DNA check was done on the table's D call, TRBD1. TRBV21-1 is a pseudogene segment. The CDR3 sequence is 17 residues long. The chain's CDR3 is CASSHKLAGTGSYEQYF. The DNA of the CDR3 is TGTGCCAGCAGCCACAAACTGGCCGGGACAGGGTCCTACGAGCAGTACTTC.

The rearrangement uses TRBV29-1 and TRBJ1-2, with a tentative D call TRBD1 (6 bases). V lost 3 bases and J lost 3, with 14 bases in between. Germline CDR1 SQVTM, CDR2 ANQGSEA. The CDR3 has 14 amino acids. CDR3 nucleotide sequence: TGCAGCGTTGACCGGGACATCTTGTACTATGGCTACACCTTC. As protein: CSVDRDILYYGYTF.

The rearrangement joins TRBV5-4 to TRBJ2-3; TRBD2 aligns across 10 bases. The germline V gene has CDR1 SGHNT and CDR2 YYREEE (reference sequence). The CDR3 spans 16 residues. V shed 0 bases and J 4 bases; nucleotides not matched to a gene: 5. DNA for the CDR3: TGTGCCAGCAGCTTGGGAGCGGGGGGGCCTTCAGATACGCAGTATTTT. This gives the protein CASSLGAGGPSDTQYF.

J is TRBJ1-1 and V is TRBV7-2; D is unclear. Trimming took off 5 bases at V and 1 base at J, with 8 bases between the two ends. The germline V gene has CDR1 SGHTA and CDR2 FQGNSA. The CDR3 covers 13 residues. The CDR3 region is CASSPYRNTEAFF. DNA of the CDR3: TGTGCCAGCAGCCCCTACAGGAACACTGAAGCTTTCTTT.

The rearrangement uses TRBV7-9 and TRBJ2-2; the D is unclear. V lost 5 bases and J lost 4, with 14 bases in between. The germline gives CDR1 SEHNR, CDR2 FQNEAQ (reference sequence). The CDR3 runs to 15 residues. The chain's CDR3 is CASSPRQVATGELFF. The CDR3 bases are TGTGCCAGCAGCCCCCGGCAGGTTGCCACCGGGGAGCTGTTTTTT.

The rearrangement uses TRBV6-5 and TRBJ2-5; 7 bases line up with TRBD1. CDR1 is MNHEY, CDR2 SVGAGI, per germline. V trimming: 0 bases; J trimming: 4 bases; junction bases outside the gene matches: 2. The CDR3 runs to 14 residues. The DNA for the CDR3 is TGTGCCAGCAGTTACTCGGACAGGAGAGAGACCCAGTACTTC. Protein product: CASSYSDRRETQYF.

This rearrangement joins TRBV7-2 to TRBJ2-5; the D gene is possibly TRBD1 (6 bases). V was shortened by 5 bases and J by 4 bases, with 23 bases between the two germline ends. CDR1 is SGHTA and CDR2 is FQGNSA in the germline V gene. The CDR3 is 17 amino acids. The chain's CDR3 is CASSPHGGPRVGETQYF. The CDR3 DNA reads TGTGCCAGCAGCCCCCATGGGGGCCCCAGGGTGGGAGAGACCCAGTACTTC. Variable domain in full (rest from reference TRBV7-2 and TRBJ2-5): GAGVSQSPSNKVTEKGKDVELRCDPISGHTALYWYRQSLGQGLEFLIYFQGNSAPDKSGLPSDRFSAERTGGSVSTLTIQRTQQEDSAVYLCASSPHGGPRVGETQYFGPGTRLLVL.

This chain uses TRBV6-5 with TRBJ1-2; 7 positions match TRBD1. The germline V gene encodes CDR1 MNHEY and CDR2 SVGAGI. Unmatched junction bases numbered 5, after V lost 5 bases and J lost 2 bases. The CDR3 runs 14 residues. DNA for the CDR3: TGTGCCAGCAGTACCAGACAGGGAAACTATGGCTACACCTTC. Translated: CASSTRQGNYGYTF.

The chain carries TRBV19 and TRBJ1-4; the D is unclear. The germline V gene encodes CDR1 LNHDA and CDR2 SQIVND (reference sequence). This CDR3 is built from 14 residues. V gave up 7 bases and J gave up 2 bases, with 11 bases separating them. The CDR3 loop reads CASTPRGTNEKLFF. The DNA of the CDR3 is TGTGCCAGTACCCCGCGAGGGACTAATGAAAAACTGTTTTTT.

This chain joins TRBV27 and TRBJ2-7; a weak D match, TRBD1 (5 bases). V gave up 4 bases and J gave up 6 bases, with 13 bases separating them. Germline loops: CDR1 MNHEY, CDR2 SMNVEV (reference sequence). This CDR3 comprises 13 residues. This CDR3 is CASSSRVLPEQYF. DNA of the CDR3: TGTGCCAGCAGTTCCAGGGTATTGCCCGAGCAGTACTTC.